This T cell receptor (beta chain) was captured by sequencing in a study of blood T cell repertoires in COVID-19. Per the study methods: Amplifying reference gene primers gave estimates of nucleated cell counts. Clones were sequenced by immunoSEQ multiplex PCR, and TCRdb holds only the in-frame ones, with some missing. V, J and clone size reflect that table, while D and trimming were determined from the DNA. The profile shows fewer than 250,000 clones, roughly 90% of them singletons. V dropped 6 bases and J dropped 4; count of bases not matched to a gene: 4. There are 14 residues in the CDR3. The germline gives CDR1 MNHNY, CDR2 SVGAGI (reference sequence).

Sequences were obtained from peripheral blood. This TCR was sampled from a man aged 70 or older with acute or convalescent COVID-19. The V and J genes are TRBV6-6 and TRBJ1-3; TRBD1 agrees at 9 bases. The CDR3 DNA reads TGTGCCAGCAGCCCAGGGACAGGGGGAAACACCATATATTTT. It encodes CASSPGTGGNTIYF.